Below are 23 T cell receptor beta chains sequenced from a single sample in a study of blood T cell repertoires in COVID-19. Generated by immunoSEQ multiplex PCR, the TCRdb table keeps only in-frame clones and is missing some. This sample has a few hundred thousand clones; 85% to 90% occur once, and the top ten carry 0.9% to 1.1%. Sequencing was carried out using PBMCs or T cells enriched from blood (not recorded which). Every receptor here comes from a man younger than 30 who had recovered from COVID-19.

In DNA form, the CDR3 reads TGTGCCAGCAGTGGCCAAGGGACTACCAACACCGGGGAGCTGTTTTTT. Its translation: CASSGQGTTNTGELFF. The chain uses TRBV6-2 or TRBV6-3 and TRBJ2-2; 7 positions match TRBD2. The ends lost 5 bases at V and 2 bases at J; junction bases unmatched: 8. The CDR3 has 16 amino acids. Germline V gene lookup returns CDR1 MNHEY and CDR2 SVGEGT.

This chain links TRBV6-2 or TRBV6-3 with TRBJ2-2, with D possibly being TRBD1 (5 bases). This CDR3 comprises 16 residues. V was pared by 2 bases and J by 1 base, with 11 bases between. Germline V gene lookup returns CDR1 MNHEY and CDR2 SVGEGT. The CDR3 nucleotides read TGTGCCAGCAGTTACCCCCACAGGATGAACACCGGGGAGCTGTTTTTT. Residues: CASSYPHRMNTGELFF.

The chain links TRBV4-2 to TRBJ2-3; 14 positions agree with TRBD2. V shed 2 bases and J 4 bases; nucleotides not matched to a gene: 14. Per germline, CDR1 LGHNA and CDR2 YNFKEQ. This CDR3 region has 20 residues. The CDR3 bases are TGTGCCAGCAGCCAAAAAATCCCGGGACTAGCGGGAGATGAGGCAGATACGCAGTATTTT. Encoded protein: CASSQKIPGLAGDEADTQYF.

The rearrangement uses TRBV19 and TRBJ2-3; TRBD1 is a possible D gene (6 bases). The germline gives CDR1 LNHDA, CDR2 SQIVND (reference sequence). V lost 6 bases and J lost 2, with 12 bases in between. The length of the CDR3 is 14 residues. The CDR3: CASRLGAYTDTQYF. Written as DNA, the CDR3 is TGTGCCAGTAGATTGGGGGCATACACAGATACGCAGTATTTT.

The rearrangement joins TRBV9 to TRBJ2-2; D might be TRBD1 (5 bases). The length of the CDR3 is 16 residues. V dropped 0 bases and J dropped 7 bases, with 16 bases sitting between them. CDR1 is SGDLS, CDR2 YYNGEE, per germline. CDR3 nucleotide sequence: TGTGCCAGCAGCGTAGCTACGACAGCCCGGATCGGGGAGCTGTTTTTT. Translating gives CASSVATTARIGELFF.

The CDR3 region has the DNA TGTGCCAGCAGTTTATCCCCGACAGGCACAGATACGCAGTATTTT. It is translated as CASSLSPTGTDTQYF. The V call is TRBV27, the J call TRBJ2-3; TRBD1 is a possible D gene (5 bases). The CDR3 runs 15 residues. V lost 0 bases, J lost 1 base, and 8 bases lay in between. Germline values: CDR1 MNHEY, CDR2 SMNVEV (reference sequence).

The gene calls are TRBV12-3 or TRBV12-4 and TRBJ1-6, with D perhaps TRBD1 (5 bases). This CDR3 is built from 12 residues. V lost 2 bases and J lost 14, with 10 bases in between. The CDR3 is CASSLSQGTLHF. The CDR3 nucleotides are TGTGCCAGCAGTTTAAGTCAGGGTACCCTCCACTTT.

This clone came up once. The chain carries TRBV4-1 and TRBJ2-5; D not certain. Trimming left V 0 bases short and J 5 bases short, with 19 bases between. The CDR3 extends over 17 amino acids. Germline CDR1 reads MGHRA; CDR2 reads YSYEKL. CDR3 sequence reads: CASSQDPQNLYDETQYF. DNA of the CDR3: TGCGCCAGCAGCCAAGATCCCCAGAACCTTTACGATGAGACCCAGTACTTC.

This clone has just one count. This chain uses TRBV2 with TRBJ2-2; TRBD2 aligns across 11 bases. Germline CDR1 and CDR2: SNHLY and FYNNEI. This CDR3 spans 15 amino acids. V trimming: 7 bases; J trimming: 7 bases; junction bases outside the gene matches: 8. The CDR3 spells CASISSGRIGGELFF. The CDR3 DNA reads as TGTGCCAGCATCTCTAGCGGGAGGATCGGCGGGGAGCTGTTTTTT.

This sequence joins TRBV7-2 and TRBJ1-2; no clear D. The CDR3 length is 12 residues. V lost 1 base and J lost 5, with 5 bases in between. Germline V gene lookup returns CDR1 SGHTA and CDR2 FQGNSA. CDR3 residues: CASSLGGYGYTF. The DNA for the CDR3 is TGTGCCAGCAGCTTAGGAGGGTATGGCTACACCTTC.

J is TRBJ1-2 and V is TRBV7-2; weak D call: TRBD1 (6 bases). The CDR3 contains 15 residues. V gave up 5 bases and J gave up 2 bases, with 15 bases separating them. Germline V gene data show CDR1 as SGHTA and CDR2 as FQGNSA. The chain's CDR3 is CASSQTRTANYGYTF. The CDR3 nucleotides read TGTGCCAGCAGCCAAACCCGGACAGCCAACTATGGCTACACCTTC.

The rearrangement joins TRBV6-5 to TRBJ2-3, with 7 bases fitting TRBD2. Germline V lookup: CDR1 MNHEY, CDR2 SVGAGI. Trimming cost V 6 bases and J 4 bases; bases outside gene matches: 4. The CDR3 spans 13 residues. The CDR3, as DNA: TGTGCCAGCAGCGGCAGCGGGGCAGATACGCAGTATTTT. Translating it yields CASSGSGADTQYF.

This chain connects TRBV10-3 to TRBJ2-7, with D possibly TRBD1 on 6 matching bases. CDR1 ENHRY and CDR2 SYGVKD come from the germline V gene. CDR3 length equals 14 residues. V lost 10 bases to trimming and J lost 3 bases, with 19 bases between them. Here the CDR3 reads CATQQGVNLYEQYF. CDR3 coding DNA: TGTGCCACCCAACAGGGAGTTAATCTCTACGAGCAGTACTTC.

This chain links TRBV7-2 with TRBJ2-2; no firm D call. V was shortened by 1 base and J by 1 base, with 7 bases between the two germline ends. From germline, CDR1 is SGHTA and CDR2 FQGNSA. CDR3 length: 15 amino acids. The CDR3 is CASSLVTQNTGELFF. CDR3 in DNA: TGTGCCAGCAGCTTAGTTACACAGAACACCGGGGAGCTGTTTTTT.

This chain links TRBV11-2 with TRBJ2-7, with D perhaps TRBD1 (6 bases). Germline V gene data show CDR1 as SGHAT and CDR2 as FQNNGV. V dropped 5 bases and J dropped 4 bases, with 15 bases sitting between them. This CDR3 is 14 amino acids long. CDR3 protein: CASSPGWTDYEQYF. CDR3 nucleotide sequence: TGTGCCAGCAGCCCTGGATGGACAGATTACGAGCAGTACTTC.

The CDR3 spells CASSPDTTGRFYGYTF. The CDR3 bases are TGTGCCAGCTCACCAGATACGACAGGACGATTTTATGGCTACACCTTC. The V call is TRBV18, the J call TRBJ1-2, with D possibly TRBD1 on 6 matching bases. CDR3 size: 16 residues. V was clipped by 2 bases and J by 5 bases, with 18 bases between them. The germline gives CDR1 KGHSH, CDR2 LQKENI.

The V and J genes are TRBV28 and TRBJ1-2, with 8 nucleotides matching TRBD1. With V trimmed by 3 bases and J by 5 bases, 11 bases remained unmatched. This CDR3 spans 16 amino acids. The germline V gene has CDR1 MDHEN and CDR2 SYDVKM. The CDR3 sequence: CASSLRGQGAGYGYTF. The CDR3 DNA reads TGTGCCAGCAGTTTGAGAGGGCAGGGGGCCGGGTATGGCTACACCTTC.

This clone has more than one count but fewer than ten. The rearrangement uses TRBV24-1 and TRBJ1-5; weak D call: TRBD1 (5 bases). Between the trimmed V and J ends, which lost 5 bases and 7 bases, there was a span of 11 bases. The length of the CDR3 is 13 residues. CDR1 and CDR2 (germline): KGHDR, SFDVKD. The CDR3 DNA reads as TGTGCCACCAGTGCATATCAGGGACAGCCCCAGCATTTT. This gives the protein CATSAYQGQPQHF.

V and J are TRBV29-1 and TRBJ1-1; D perhaps matches TRBD1 (6 bases). The germline CDR1 and CDR2 sequences are SQVTM and ANQGSEA. CDR3 length equals 14 residues. V dropped 3 bases and J dropped 5 bases, with 16 bases sitting between them. CDR3 sequence (DNA): TGCAGCGTTGACAGGGGAGGAGCGGGGACTGAAGCTTTCTTT. Its protein product is CSVDRGGAGTEAFF.

V and J are TRBV7-9 and TRBJ2-7; D is perhaps TRBD1 (6 bases). Trimming removed 5 bases from V and 0 bases from J, with 14 bases in between. CDR3 length: 15 amino acids. Germline V gene sequence: CDR1 SEHNR, CDR2 FQNEAQ (reference sequence). CDR3 region: CASSRGTGSSYEQYF. The CDR3, as DNA: TGTGCCAGCAGCCGCGGCACAGGGAGCTCCTACGAGCAGTACTTC.

This rearrangement joins TRBV27 to TRBJ1-6, with D unclear. V dropped 4 bases and J dropped 6 bases, with 13 bases sitting between them. CDR3 size: 15 residues. Looked up from germline, CDR1 is MNHEY and CDR2 is SMNVEV (reference sequence). CDR3 region: CASSSPSGLNSPLHF. The CDR3 nucleotides read TGTGCCAGCAGTTCCCCTTCCGGACTTAATTCACCCCTCCACTTT.

The chain is built from TRBV12-3 or TRBV12-4 and TRBJ2-7; D possibly corresponds to TRBD1 (5 bases). Trimming took 3 bases from V and 3 from J, leaving 6 bases between them. The CDR3 is 12 residues long. CDR3 nucleotides: TGTGCCAGCAGTTTCACAGGCTACGAGCAGTACTTC. It yields the protein CASSFTGYEQYF.

The V gene is TRBV6-5, the J gene TRBJ1-2, with 7 bases identical to TRBD1. The CDR3 covers 13 residues. The V gene end was trimmed by 6 bases and the J gene end by 6 bases; junction bases not matched to a gene: 7. The V gene's germline CDR1 is MNHEY and CDR2 SVGAGI. CDR3 coding DNA: TGTGCCAGCAGCCGACAGGGCGTTCATGGCTACACCTTC. Its protein is CASSRQGVHGYTF.